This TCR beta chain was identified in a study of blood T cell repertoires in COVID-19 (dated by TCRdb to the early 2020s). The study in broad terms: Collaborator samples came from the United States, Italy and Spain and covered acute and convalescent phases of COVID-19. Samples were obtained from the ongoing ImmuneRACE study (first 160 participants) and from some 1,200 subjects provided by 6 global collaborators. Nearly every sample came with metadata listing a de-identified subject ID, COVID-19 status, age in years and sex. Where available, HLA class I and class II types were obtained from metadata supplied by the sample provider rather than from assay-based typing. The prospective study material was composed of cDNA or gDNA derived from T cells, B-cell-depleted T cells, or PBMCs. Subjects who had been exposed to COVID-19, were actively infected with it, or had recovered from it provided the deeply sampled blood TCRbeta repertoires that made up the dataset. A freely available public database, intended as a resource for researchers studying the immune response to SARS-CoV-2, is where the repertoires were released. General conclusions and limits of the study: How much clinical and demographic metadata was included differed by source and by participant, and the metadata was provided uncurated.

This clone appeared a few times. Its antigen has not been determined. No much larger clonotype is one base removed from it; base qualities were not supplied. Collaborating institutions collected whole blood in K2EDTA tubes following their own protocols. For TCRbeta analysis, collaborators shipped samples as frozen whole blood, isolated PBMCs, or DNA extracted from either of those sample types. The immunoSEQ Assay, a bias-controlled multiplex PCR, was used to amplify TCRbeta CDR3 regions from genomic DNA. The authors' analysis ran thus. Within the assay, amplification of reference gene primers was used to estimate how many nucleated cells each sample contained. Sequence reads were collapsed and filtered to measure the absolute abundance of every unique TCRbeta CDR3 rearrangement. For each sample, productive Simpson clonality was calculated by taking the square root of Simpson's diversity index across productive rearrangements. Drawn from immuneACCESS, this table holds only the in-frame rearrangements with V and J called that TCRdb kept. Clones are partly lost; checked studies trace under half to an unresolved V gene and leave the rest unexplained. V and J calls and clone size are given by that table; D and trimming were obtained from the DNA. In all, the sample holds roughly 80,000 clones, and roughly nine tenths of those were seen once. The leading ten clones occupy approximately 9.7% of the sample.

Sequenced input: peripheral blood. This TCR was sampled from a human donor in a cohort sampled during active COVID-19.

The CDR3 sequence is CATSNGPAGGSNEQFF. Here is the DNA: TGTGCCACCAGCAACGGGCCAGCGGGAGGATCAAATGAGCAGTTCTTC. Rearrangement joined TRBV15 to TRBJ2-1, and TRBD2 aligns with 9 junction nucleotides. Taken from cysteine to phenylalanine, the CDR3 has 16 residues. Only the CDR3 DNA stays, 48 bases, in frame from base 1. Based on the germline V gene (reference sequence), the CDR1 and CDR2 sequences are LNHNV and YYDKDF. The germline V end is reduced by 4 bases and the J end by 7 bases; junction bases left unmatched: 11.